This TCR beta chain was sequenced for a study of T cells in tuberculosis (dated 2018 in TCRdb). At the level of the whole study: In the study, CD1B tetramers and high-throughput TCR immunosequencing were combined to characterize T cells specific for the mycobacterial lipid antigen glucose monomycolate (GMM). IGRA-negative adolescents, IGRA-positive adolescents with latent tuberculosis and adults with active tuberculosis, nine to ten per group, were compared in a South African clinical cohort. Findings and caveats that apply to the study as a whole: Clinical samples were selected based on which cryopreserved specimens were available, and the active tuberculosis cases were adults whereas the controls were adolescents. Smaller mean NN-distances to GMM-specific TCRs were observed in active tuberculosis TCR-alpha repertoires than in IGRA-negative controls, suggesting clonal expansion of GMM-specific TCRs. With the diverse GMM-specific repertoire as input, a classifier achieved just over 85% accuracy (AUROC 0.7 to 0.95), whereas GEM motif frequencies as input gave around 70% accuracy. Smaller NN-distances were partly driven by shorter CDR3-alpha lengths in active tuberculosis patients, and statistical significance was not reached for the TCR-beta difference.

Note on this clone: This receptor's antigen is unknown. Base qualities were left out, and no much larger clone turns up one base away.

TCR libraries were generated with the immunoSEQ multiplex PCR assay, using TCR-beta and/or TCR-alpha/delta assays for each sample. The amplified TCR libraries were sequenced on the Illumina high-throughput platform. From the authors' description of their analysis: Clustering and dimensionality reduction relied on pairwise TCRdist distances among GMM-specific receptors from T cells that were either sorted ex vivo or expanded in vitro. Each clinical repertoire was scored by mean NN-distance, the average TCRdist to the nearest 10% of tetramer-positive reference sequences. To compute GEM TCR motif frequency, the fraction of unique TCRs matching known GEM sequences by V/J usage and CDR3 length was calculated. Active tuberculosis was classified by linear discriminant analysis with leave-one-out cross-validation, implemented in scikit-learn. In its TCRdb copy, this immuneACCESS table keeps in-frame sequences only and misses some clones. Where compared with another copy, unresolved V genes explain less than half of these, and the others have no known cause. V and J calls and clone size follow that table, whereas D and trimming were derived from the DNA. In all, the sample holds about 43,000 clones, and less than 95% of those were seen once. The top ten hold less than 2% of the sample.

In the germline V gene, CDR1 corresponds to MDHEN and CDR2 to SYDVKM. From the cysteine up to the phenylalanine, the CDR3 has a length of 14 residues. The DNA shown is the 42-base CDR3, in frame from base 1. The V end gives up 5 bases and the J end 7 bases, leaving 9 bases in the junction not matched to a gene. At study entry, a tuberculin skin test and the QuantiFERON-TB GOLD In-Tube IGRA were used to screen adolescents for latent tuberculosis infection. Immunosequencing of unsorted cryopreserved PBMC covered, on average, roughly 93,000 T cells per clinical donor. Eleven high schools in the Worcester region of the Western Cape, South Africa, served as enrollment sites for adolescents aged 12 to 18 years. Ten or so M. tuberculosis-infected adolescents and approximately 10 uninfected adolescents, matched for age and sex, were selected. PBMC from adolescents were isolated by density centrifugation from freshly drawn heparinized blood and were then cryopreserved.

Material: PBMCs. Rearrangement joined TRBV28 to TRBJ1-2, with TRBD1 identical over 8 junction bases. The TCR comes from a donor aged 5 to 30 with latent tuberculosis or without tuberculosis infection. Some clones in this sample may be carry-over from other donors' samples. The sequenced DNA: TGTGCCAGCAGTCCGACCCAGGGGGCGCTTGGCTACACCTTC. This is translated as CASSPTQGALGYTF.